The clone carrying this T cell receptor beta chain was picked up many times. Its antigen is still unknown. This entry comes from a study of blood T cells in healthy people across ages. A second about 6 to 11 cycle PCR used barcoded and J-beta primers. Each CDR3 protein is one row after TCRdb ran MiXCR on the 5' RACE reads. The data hold about 700,000 distinct CDR3 sequences, with roughly 30% observed a single time. Study results and caveats: It was not possible, with unsorted PBMCs, to conclusively compare naive and antigen-experienced cells.

This CDR3 has 15 amino acids. V lost 6 bases and J lost 1, with 13 bases in between. Germline CDR1 is MNHNY and CDR2 is SVGAGI (reference sequence). The receptor's source is a woman of 80 years or more in good health. This rearrangement joins TRBV6-6 to TRBJ1-5; D possibly corresponds to TRBD1 (5 bases). Sequences were obtained from blood. CDR3 sequence: CASRAPGRSNQPQHF. CDR3 DNA: TGTGCCAGCAGGGCCCCGGGACGGAGCAATCAGCCCCAGCATTTT.